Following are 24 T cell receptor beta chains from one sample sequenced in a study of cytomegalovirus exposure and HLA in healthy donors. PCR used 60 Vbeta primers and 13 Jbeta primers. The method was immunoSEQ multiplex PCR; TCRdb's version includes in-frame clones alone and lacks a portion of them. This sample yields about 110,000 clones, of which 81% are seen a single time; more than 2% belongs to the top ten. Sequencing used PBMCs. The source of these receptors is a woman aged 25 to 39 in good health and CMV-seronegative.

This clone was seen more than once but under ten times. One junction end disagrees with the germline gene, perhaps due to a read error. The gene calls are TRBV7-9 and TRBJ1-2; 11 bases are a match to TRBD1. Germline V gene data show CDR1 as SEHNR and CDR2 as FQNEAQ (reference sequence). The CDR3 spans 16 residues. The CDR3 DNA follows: TGTTCCAGCAGCTTTTCGACGGGACAGGGGGAAGATGGCTACACCTTC. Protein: CSSSFSTGQGEDGYTF.

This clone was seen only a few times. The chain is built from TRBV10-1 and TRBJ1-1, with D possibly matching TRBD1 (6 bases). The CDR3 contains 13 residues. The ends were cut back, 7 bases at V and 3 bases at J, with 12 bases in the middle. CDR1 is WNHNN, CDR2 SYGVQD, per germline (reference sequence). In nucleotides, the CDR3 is TGCGCCAGCAATAACAGGGCTTACACTGAAGCTTTCTTT. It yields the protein CASNNRAYTEAFF.

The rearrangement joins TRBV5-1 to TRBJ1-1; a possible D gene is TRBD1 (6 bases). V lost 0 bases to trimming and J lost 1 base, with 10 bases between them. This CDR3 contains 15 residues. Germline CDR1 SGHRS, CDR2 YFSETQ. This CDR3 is CASSLAGAENTEAFF. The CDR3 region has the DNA TGCGCCAGCAGCTTGGCAGGGGCCGAGAACACTGAAGCTTTCTTT.

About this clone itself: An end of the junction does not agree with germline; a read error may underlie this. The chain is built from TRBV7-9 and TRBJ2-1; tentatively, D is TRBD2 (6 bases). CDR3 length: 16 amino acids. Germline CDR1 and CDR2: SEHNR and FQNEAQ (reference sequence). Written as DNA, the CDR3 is TGTTCCAGCAGCTTGGGACTCTTGAGCTCCTACAATGAGCAGTTCTTC. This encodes CSSSLGLLSSYNEQFF.

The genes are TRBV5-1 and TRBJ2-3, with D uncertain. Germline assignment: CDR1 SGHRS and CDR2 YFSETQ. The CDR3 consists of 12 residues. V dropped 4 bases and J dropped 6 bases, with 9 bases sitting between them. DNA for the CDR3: TGCGCCAGCAGCCAGCCGGGTGATACGCAGTATTTT. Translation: CASSQPGDTQYF.

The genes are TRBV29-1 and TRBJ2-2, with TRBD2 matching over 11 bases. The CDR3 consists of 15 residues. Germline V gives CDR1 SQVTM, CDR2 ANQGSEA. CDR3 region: CTVVLAGVNTGELFF. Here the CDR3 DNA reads TGCACAGTCGTACTAGCGGGAGTCAACACCGGGGAGCTGTTTTTT.

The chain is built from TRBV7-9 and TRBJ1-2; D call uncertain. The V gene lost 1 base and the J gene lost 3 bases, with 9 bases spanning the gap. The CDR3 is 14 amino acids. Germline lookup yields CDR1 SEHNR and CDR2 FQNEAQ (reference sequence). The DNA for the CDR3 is TGTGCCAGCAGCTTAGGGCGACAAGACTATGGCTACACCTTC. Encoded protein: CASSLGRQDYGYTF.

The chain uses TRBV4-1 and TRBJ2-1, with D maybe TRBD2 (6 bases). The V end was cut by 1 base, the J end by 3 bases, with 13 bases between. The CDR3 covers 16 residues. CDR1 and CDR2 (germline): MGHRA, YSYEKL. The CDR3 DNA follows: TGCGCCAGCAGCCAAGCCGGGGGAAACTTCTACAATGAGCAGTTCTTC. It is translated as CASSQAGGNFYNEQFF.

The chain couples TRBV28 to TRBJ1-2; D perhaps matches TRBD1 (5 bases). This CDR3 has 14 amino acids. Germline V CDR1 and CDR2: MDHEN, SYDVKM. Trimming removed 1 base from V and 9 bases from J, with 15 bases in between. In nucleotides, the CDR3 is TGTGCCAGCAGTTTATCGACAGACCAGGAGCGCTACACCTTC. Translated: CASSLSTDQERYTF.

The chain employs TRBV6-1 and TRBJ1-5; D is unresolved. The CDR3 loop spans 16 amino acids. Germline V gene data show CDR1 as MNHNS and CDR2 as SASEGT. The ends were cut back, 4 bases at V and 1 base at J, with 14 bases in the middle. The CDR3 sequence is CASSVGRDRSNQPQHF. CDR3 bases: TGTGCCAGCAGTGTCGGTCGGGATAGGAGCAATCAGCCCCAGCATTTT.

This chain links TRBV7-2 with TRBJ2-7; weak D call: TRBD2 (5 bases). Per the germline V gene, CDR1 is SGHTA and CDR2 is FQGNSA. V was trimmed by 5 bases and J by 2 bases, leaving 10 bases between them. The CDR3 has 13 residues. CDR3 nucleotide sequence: TGTGCCAGCAGCCGCGAGAGGGCCTACGAGCAGTACTTC. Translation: CASSRERAYEQYF.

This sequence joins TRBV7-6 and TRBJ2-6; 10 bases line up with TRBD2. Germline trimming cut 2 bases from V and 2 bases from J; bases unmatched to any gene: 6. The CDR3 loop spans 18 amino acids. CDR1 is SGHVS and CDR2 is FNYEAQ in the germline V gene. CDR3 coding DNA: TGTGCCAGCAGCTTAATTACTAGCGGGGTGGCTGGGGCCAACGTCCTGACTTTC. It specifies CASSLITSGVAGANVLTF.

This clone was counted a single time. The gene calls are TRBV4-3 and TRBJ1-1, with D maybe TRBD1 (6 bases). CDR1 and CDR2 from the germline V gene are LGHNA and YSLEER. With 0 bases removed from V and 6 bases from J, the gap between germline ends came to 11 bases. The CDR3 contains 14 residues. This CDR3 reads CASSQERGGSEAFF. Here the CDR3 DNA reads TGCGCCAGCAGCCAAGAGAGGGGGGGCTCTGAAGCTTTCTTT.

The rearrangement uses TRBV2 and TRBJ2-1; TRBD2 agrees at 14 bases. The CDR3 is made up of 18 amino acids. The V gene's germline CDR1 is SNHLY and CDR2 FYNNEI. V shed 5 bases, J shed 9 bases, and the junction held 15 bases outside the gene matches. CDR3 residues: CASSPRGPGTSGRGEQFF. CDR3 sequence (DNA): TGTGCCAGCAGTCCAAGAGGTCCCGGGACTAGCGGGAGAGGTGAGCAGTTCTTC.

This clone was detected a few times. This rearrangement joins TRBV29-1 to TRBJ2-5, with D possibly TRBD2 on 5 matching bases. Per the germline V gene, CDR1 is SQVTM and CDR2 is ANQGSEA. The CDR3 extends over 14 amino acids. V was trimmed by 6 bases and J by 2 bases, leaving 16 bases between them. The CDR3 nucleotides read TGCAGCGTCGGGAAGGTCGGGGTTCAAGAGACCCAGTACTTC. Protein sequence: CSVGKVGVQETQYF.

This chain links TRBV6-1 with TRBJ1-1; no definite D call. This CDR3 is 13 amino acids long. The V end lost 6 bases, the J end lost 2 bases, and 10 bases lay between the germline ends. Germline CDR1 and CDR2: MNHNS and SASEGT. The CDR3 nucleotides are TGTGCCAGCAGCCGATCCCTAAACACTGAAGCTTTCTTT. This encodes CASSRSLNTEAFF.

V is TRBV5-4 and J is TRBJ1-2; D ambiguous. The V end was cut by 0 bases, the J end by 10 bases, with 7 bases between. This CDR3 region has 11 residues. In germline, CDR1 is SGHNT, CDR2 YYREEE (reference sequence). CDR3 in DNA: TGTGCCAGCAGCTTGGGCGCGGCCTACACCTTC. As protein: CASSLGAAYTF.

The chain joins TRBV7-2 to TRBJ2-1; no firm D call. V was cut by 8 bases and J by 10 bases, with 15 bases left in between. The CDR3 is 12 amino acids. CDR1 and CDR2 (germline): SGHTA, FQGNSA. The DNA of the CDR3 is TGTGCCAGCCGCCCATTGCTGGGCGAGCAGTTCTTC. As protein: CASRPLLGEQFF.

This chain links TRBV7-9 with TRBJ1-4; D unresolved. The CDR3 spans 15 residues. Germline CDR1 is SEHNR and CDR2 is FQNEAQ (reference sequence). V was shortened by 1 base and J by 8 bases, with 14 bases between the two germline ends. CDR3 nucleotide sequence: TGTGCCAGCAGCTTAGGTGTCCGGTCGGGGGAAAAACTGTTTTTT. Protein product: CASSLGVRSGEKLFF.

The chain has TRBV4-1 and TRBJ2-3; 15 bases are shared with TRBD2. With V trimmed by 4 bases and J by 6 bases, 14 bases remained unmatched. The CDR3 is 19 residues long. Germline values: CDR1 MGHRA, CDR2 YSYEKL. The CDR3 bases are TGCGCCAGCAGCCGCGGACTAGCGGGAGGGGGGGGGTTAGGGGATACGCAGTATTTT. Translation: CASSRGLAGGGGLGDTQYF.

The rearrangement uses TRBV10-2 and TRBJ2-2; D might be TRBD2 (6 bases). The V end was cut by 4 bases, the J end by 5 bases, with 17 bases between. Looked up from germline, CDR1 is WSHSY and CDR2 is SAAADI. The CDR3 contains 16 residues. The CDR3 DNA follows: TGCGCCAGCAGTGCCGACGGGACTGCGAGAACCGGGGAGCTGTTTTTT. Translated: CASSADGTARTGELFF.

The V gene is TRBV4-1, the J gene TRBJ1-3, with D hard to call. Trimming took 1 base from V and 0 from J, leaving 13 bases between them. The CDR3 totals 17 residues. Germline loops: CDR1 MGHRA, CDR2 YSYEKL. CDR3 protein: CASSQAPARSSGNTIYF. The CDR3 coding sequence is TGCGCCAGCAGCCAAGCCCCCGCAAGGAGCTCTGGAAACACCATATATTTT.

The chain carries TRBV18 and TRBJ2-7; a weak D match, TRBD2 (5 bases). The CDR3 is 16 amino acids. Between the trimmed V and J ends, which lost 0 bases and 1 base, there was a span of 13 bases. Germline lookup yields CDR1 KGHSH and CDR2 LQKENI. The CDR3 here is CASSPPTSGSSYEQYF. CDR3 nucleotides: TGTGCCAGCTCACCACCTACGTCGGGGTCATCCTACGAGCAGTACTTC.

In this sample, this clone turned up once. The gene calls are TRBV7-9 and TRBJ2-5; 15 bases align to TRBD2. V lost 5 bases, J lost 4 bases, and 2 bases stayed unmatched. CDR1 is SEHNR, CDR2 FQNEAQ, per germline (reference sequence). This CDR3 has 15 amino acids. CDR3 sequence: CASSRTSGRGETQYF. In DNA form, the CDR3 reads TGTGCCAGCAGCCGGACTAGCGGGAGGGGAGAGACCCAGTACTTC. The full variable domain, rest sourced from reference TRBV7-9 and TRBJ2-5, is DTGVSQNPRHKITKRGQNVTFRCDPISEHNRLYWYRQTLGQGPEFLTYFQNEAQLEKSRLLSDRFSAERPKGSFSTLEIQRTEQGDSAMYLCASSRTSGRGETQYFGPGTRLLVL.